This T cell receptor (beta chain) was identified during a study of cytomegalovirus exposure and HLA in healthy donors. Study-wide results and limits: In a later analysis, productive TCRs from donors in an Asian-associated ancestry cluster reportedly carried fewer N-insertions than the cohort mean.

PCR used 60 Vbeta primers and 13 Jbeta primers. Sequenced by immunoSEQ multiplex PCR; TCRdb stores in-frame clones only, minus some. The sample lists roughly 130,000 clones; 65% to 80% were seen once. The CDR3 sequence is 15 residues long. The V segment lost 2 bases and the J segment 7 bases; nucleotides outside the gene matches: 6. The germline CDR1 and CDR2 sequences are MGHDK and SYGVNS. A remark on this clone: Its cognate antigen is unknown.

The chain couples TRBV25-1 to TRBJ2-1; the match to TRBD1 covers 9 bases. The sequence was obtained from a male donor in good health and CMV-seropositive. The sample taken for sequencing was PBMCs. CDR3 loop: CASSENRDRENEQFF. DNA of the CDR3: TGTGCCAGCAGTGAAAACCGGGACAGGGAAAATGAGCAGTTCTTC.